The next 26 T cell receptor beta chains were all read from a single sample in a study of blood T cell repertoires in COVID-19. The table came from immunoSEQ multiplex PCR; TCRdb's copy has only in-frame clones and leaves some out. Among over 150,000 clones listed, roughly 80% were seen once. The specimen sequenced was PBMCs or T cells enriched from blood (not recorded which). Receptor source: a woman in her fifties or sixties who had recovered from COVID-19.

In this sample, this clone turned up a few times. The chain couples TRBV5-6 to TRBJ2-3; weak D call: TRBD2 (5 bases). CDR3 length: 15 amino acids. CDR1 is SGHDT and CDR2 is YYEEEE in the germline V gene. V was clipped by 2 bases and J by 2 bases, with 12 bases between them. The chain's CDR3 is CASSLDRRYTDTQYF. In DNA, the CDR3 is TGTGCCAGCAGCTTAGATAGGAGGTACACAGATACGCAGTATTTT.

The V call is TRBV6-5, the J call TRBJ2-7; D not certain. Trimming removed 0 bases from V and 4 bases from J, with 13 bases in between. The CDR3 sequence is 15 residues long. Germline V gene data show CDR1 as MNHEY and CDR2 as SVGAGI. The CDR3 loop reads CASSYSWQERYEQYF. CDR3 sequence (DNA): TGTGCCAGCAGTTACTCTTGGCAGGAAAGGTACGAGCAGTACTTC.

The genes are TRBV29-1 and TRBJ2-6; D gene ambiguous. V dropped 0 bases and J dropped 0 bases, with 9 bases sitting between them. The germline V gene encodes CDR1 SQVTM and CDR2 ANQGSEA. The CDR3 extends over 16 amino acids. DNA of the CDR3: TGCAGCGTTGAAGACGTAGTCCTCTCTGGGGCCAACGTCCTGACTTTC. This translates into CSVEDVVLSGANVLTF.

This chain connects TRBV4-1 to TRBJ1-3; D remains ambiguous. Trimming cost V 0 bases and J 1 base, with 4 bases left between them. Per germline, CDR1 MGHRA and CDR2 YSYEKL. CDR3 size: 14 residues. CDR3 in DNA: TGCGCCAGCAGCCAAGATTTATCTGGAAACACCATATATTTT. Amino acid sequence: CASSQDLSGNTIYF.

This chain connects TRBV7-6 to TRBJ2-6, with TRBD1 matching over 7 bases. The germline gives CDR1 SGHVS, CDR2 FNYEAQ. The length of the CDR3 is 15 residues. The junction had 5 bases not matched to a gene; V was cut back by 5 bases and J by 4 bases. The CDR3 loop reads CASSGRGSGANVLTF. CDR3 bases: TGTGCCAGCAGCGGCAGGGGGTCGGGGGCCAACGTCCTGACTTTC.

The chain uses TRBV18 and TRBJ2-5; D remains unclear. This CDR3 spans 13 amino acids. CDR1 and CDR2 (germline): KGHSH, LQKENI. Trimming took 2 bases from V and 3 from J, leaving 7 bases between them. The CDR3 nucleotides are TGTGCCAGCTCACCAGACATCGAAGAGACCCAGTACTTC. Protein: CASSPDIEETQYF.

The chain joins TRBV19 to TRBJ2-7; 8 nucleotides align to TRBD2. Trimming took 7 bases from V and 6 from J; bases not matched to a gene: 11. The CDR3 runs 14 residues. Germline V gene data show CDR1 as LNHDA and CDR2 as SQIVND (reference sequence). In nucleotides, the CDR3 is TGTGCCAGTACCGCAAATGGACTAGCTGGCGAGCAGTACTTC. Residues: CASTANGLAGEQYF.

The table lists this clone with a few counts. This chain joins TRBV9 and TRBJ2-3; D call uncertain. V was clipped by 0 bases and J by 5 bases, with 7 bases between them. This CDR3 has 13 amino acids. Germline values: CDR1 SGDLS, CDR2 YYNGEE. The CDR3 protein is CASSVGTKDTQYF. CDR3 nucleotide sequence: TGTGCCAGCAGCGTAGGCACAAAAGATACGCAGTATTTT.

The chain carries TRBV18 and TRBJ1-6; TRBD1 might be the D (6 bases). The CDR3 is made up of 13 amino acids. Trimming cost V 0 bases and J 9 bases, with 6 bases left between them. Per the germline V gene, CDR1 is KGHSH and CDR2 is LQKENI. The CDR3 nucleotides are TGTGCCAGCTCACCACCGGACAGTTCACCCCTCCACTTT. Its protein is CASSPPDSSPLHF. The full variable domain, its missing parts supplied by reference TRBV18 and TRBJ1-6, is NAGVMQNPRHLVRRRGQEARLRCSPMKGHSHVYWYRQLPEEGLKFMVYLQKENIIDESGMPKERFSAEFPKEGPSILRIQQVVRGDSAAYFCASSPPDSSPLHFGNGTRLTVT.

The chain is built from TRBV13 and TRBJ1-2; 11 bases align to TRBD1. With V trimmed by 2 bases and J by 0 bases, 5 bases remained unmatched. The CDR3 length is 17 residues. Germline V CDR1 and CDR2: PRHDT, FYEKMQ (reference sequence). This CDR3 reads CASSLRTGGVSNYGYTF. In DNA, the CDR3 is TGTGCCAGCAGCTTAAGGACAGGGGGCGTTTCTAACTATGGCTACACCTTC.

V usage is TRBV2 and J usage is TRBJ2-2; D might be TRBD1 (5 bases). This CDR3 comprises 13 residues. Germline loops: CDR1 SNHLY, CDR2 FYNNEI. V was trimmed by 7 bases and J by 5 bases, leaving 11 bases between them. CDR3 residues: CASNFRDTGELFF. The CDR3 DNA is TGTGCCAGCAACTTCAGGGATACCGGGGAGCTGTTTTTT.

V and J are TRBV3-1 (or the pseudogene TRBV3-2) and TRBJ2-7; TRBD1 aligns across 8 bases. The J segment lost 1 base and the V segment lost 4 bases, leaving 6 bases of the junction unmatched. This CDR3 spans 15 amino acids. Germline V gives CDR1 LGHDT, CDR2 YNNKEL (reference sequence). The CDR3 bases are TGTGCCAGCAGCCCGCAGGGGGCTCCATCCTACGAGCAGTACTTC. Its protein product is CASSPQGAPSYEQYF.

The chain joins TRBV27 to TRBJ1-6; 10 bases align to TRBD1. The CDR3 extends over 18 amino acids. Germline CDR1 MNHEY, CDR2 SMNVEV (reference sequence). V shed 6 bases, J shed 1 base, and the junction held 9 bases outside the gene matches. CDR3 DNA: TGTGCCAGCAGACCGGGACAGGGGCAAGTATCCTATAATTCACCCCTCCACTTT. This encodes CASRPGQGQVSYNSPLHF.

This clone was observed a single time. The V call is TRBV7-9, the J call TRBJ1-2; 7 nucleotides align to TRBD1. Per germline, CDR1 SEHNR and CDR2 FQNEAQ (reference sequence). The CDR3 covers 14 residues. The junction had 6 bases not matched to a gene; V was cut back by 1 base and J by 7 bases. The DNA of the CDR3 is TGTGCCAGCAGCTTAGATAGGGGGCTAGGTGGCTACACCTTC. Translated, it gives CASSLDRGLGGYTF.

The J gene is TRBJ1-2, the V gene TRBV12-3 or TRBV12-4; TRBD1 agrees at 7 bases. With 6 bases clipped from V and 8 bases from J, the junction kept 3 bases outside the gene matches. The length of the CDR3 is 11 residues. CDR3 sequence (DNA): TGTGCCAGCAGCCTGGACAGGGGCTACACCTTC. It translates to CASSLDRGYTF.

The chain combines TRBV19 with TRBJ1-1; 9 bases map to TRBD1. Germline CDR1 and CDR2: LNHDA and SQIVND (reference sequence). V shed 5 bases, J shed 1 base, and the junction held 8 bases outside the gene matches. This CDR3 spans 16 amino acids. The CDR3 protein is CASSRGTGLGNTEAFF. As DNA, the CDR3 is TGTGCCAGTAGTCGCGGGACAGGGCTAGGGAACACTGAAGCTTTCTTT.

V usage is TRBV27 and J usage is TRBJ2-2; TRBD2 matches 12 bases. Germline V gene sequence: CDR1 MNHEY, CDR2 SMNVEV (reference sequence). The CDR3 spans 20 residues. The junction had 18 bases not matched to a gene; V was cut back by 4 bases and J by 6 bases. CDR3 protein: CASSSGYPPLAGGLAGELFF. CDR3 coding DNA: TGTGCCAGCAGTTCGGGCTACCCCCCTCTAGCGGGGGGGCTAGCCGGGGAGCTGTTTTTT.

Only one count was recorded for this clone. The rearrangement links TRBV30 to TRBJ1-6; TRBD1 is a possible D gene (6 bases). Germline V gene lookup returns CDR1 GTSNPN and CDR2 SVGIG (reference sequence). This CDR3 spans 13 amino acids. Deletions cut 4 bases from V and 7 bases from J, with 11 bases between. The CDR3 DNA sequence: TGTGCCTGGATCGCCAGGGGAAATTCACCCCTCCACTTT. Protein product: CAWIARGNSPLHF.

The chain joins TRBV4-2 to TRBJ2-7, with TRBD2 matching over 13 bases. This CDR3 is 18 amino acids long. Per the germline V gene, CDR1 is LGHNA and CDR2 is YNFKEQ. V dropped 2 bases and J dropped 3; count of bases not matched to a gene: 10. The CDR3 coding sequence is TGTGCCAGCAGCCAATTTTTACTAGCGGGGGGGAATAGCTACGAGCAGTACTTC. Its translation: CASSQFLLAGGNSYEQYF.

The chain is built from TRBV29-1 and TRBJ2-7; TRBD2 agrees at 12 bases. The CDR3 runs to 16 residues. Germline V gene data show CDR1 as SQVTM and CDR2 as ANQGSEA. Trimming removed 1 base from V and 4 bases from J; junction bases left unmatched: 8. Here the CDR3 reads CSVEGASGGASYEQYF. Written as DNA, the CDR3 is TGCAGCGTTGAAGGGGCTAGCGGGGGGGCTTCGTACGAGCAGTACTTC.

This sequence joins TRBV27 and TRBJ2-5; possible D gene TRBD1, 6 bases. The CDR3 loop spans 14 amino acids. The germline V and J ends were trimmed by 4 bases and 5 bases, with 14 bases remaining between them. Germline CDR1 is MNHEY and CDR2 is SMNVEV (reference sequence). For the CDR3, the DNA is TGTGCCAGCAGTTCGTGGGACACGCTGGAGACCCAGTACTTC. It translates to CASSSWDTLETQYF.

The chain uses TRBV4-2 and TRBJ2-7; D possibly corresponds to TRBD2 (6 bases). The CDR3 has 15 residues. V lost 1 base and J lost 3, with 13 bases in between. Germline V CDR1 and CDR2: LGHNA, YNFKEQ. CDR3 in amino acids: CASSQVLGGVYEQYF. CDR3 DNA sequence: TGTGCCAGCAGCCAAGTCCTTGGCGGGGTCTACGAGCAGTACTTC.

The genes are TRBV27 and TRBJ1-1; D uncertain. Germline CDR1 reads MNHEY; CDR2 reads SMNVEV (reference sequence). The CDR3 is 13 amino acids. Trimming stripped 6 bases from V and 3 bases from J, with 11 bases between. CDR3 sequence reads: CASRENRDTEAFF. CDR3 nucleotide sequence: TGTGCCAGCAGAGAAAACAGAGACACTGAAGCTTTCTTT.

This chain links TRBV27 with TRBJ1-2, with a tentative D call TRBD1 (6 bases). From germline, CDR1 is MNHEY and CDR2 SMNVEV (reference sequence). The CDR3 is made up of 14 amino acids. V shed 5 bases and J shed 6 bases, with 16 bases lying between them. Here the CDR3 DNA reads TGTGCCAGCAGTCCTAGACCCGACAGGCATGGCTACACCTTC. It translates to CASSPRPDRHGYTF.

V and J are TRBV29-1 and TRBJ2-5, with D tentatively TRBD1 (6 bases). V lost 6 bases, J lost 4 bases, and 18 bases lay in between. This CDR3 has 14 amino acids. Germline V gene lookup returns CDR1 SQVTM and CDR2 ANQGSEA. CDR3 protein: CSVGTPGPRETQYF. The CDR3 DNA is TGCAGCGTCGGGACACCGGGCCCCCGAGAGACCCAGTACTTC.

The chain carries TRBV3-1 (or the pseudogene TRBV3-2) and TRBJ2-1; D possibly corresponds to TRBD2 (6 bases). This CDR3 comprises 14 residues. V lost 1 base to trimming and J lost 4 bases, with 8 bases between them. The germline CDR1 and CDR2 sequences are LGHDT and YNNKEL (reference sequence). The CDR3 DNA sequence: TGTGCCAGCAGCCAAGCGGGACTTTACAATGAGCAGTTCTTC. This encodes CASSQAGLYNEQFF.